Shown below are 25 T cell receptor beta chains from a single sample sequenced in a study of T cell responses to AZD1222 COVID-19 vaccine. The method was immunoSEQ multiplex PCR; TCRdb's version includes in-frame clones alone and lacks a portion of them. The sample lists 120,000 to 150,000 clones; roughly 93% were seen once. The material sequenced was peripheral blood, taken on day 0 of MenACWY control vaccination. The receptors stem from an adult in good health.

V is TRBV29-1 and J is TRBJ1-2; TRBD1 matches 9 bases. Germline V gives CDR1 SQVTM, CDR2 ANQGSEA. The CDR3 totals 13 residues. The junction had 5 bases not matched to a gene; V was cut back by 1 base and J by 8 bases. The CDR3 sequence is CSVEGDRVGGYTF. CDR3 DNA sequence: TGCAGCGTTGAAGGGGACAGGGTGGGCGGCTACACCTTC. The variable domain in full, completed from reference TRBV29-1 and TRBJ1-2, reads SAVISQKPSRDICQRGTSLTIQCQVDSQVTMMFWYRQQPGQSLTLIATANQGSEATYESGFVIDKFPISRPNLTFSTLTVSNMSPEDSSIYLCSVEGDRVGGYTFGSGTRLTVV.

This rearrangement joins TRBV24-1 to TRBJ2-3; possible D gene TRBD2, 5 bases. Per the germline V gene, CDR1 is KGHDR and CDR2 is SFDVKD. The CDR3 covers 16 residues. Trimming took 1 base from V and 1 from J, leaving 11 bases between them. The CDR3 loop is CATSDFGVGRTDTQYF. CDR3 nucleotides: TGTGCCACCAGTGATTTCGGGGTTGGCCGCACAGATACGCAGTATTTT.

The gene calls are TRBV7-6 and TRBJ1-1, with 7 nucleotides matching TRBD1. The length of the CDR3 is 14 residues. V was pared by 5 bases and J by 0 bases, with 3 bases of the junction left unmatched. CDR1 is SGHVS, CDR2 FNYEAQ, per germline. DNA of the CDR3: TGTGCCAGCAGCAACAGGGGATTGAACACTGAAGCTTTCTTT. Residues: CASSNRGLNTEAFF.

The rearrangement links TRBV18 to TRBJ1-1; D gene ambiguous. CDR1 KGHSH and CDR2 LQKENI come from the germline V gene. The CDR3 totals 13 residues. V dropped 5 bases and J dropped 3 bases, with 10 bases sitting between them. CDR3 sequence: CASSTGRDTEAFF. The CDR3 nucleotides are TGTGCCAGCTCAACCGGGAGAGACACTGAAGCTTTCTTT.

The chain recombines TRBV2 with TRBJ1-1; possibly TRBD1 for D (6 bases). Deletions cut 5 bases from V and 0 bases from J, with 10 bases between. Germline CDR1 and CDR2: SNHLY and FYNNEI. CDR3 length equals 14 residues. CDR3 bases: TGTGCCAGCAGTACGACAGGTATGAACACTGAAGCTTTCTTT. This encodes CASSTTGMNTEAFF.

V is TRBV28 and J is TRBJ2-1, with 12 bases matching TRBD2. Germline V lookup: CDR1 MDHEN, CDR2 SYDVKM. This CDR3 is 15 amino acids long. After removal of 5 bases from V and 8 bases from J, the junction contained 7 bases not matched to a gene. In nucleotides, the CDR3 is TGTGCCAGCAGTACCGGACTAGCGGGAAGGGATGAGCAGTTCTTC. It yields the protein CASSTGLAGRDEQFF.

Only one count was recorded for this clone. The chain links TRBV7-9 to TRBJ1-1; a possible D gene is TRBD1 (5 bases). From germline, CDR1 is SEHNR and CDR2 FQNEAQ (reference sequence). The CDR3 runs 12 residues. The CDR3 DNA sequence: TGTGCTACCAGGGATTGGGGCACTGAAGCTTTCTTT. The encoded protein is CATRDWGTEAFF.

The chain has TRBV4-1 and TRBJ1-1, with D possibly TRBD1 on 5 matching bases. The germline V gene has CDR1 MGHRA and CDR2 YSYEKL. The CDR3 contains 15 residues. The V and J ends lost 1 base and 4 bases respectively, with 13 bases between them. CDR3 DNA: TGCGCCAGCAGCCAAGTGGGGGGTCTTAGCACTGAAGCTTTCTTT. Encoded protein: CASSQVGGLSTEAFF.

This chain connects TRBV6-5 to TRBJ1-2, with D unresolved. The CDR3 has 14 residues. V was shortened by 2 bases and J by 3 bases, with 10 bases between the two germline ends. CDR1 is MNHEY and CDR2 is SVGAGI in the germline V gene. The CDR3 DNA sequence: TGTGCCAGCAGTTACACCGTCGGGGACTATGGCTACACCTTC. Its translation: CASSYTVGDYGYTF.

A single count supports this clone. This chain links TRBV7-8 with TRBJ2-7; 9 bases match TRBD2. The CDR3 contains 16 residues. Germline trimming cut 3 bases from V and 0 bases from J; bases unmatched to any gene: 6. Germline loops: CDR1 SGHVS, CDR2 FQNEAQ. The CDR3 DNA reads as TGTGCCAGCAGCTTCGGGCTAGCGGGGAGCTCCTACGAGCAGTACTTC. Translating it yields CASSFGLAGSSYEQYF.

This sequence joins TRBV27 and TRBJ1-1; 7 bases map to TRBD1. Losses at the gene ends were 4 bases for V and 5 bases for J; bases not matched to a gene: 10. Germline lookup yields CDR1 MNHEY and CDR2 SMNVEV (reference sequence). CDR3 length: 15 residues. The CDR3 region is CASSSLGGRKTEAFF. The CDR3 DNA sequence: TGTGCCAGCAGTTCCCTAGGGGGCAGGAAGACTGAAGCTTTCTTT.

The CDR3 is CASSLAAKGYNEQFF. The CDR3 coding sequence is TGTGCCAGCAGCTTAGCGGCCAAGGGGTACAATGAGCAGTTCTTC. The gene calls are TRBV6-5 and TRBJ2-1; TRBD2 is a possible D gene (6 bases). Germline V gives CDR1 MNHEY, CDR2 SVGAGI. V lost 6 bases, J lost 4 bases, and 16 bases lay in between. CDR3 length equals 15 residues.

CDR3 region: CASSQVRGNTEAFF. The CDR3 nucleotides read TGTGCCAGCAGCCAAGTTCGGGGAAACACTGAAGCTTTCTTT. This chain joins TRBV14 and TRBJ1-1; D is undetermined. Trimming removed 1 base from V and 2 bases from J, with 8 bases in between. CDR3 length equals 14 residues. Germline V gene sequence: CDR1 SGHDN, CDR2 FVKESK.

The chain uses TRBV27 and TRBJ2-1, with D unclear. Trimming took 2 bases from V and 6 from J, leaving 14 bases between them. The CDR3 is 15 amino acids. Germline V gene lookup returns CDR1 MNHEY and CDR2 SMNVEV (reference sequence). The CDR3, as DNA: TGTGCCAGCAGTTTACCGGAAAAGGGCCCCAATGAGCAGTTCTTC. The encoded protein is CASSLPEKGPNEQFF.

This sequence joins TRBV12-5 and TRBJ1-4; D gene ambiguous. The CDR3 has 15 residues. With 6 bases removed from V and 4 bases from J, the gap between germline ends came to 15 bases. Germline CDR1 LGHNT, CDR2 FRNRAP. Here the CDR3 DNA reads TGTGCTAGTGGAAAGTTCCGGTCCTTTAATGAAAAACTGTTTTTT. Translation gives CASGKFRSFNEKLFF.

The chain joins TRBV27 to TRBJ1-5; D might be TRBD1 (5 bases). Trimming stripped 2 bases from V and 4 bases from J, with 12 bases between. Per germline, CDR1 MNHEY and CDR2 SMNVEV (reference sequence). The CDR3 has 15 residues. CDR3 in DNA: TGTGCCAGCAGTTTAAGAGGGGCAGGGAATCAGCCCCAGCATTTT. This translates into CASSLRGAGNQPQHF.

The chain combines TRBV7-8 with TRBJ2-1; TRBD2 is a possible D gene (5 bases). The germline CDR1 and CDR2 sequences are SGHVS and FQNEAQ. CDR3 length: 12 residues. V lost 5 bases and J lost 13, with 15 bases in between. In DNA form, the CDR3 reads TGTGCCAGCAGCCAATACGCTAGCAGCCAGTTCTTC. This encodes CASSQYASSQFF. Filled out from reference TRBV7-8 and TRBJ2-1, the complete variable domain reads GAGVSQSPRYKVAKRGQDVALRCDPISGHVSLFWYQQALGQGPEFLTYFQNEAQLDKSGLPSDRFFAERPEGSVSTLKIQRTQQEDSAVYLCASSQYASSQFFGPGTRLTVL.

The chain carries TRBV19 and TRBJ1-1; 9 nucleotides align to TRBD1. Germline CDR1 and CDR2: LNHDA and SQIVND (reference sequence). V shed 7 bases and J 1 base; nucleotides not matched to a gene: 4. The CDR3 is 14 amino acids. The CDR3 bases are TGTGCCAGTACCGGGACAGGGACGAACACTGAAGCTTTCTTT. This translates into CASTGTGTNTEAFF.

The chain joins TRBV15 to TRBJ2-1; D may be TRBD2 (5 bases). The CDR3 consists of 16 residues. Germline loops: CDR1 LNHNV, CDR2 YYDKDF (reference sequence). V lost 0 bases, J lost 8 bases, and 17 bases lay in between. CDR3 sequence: CATSRDTLASSDEQFF. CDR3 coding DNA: TGTGCCACCAGCAGAGATACGTTAGCTAGCAGTGATGAGCAGTTCTTC.

CDR3: CASSLWVIASRGHGYTF. The CDR3 DNA is TGTGCCAGCAGTTTATGGGTAATCGCGTCCAGGGGGCATGGCTACACCTTC. The gene calls are TRBV28 and TRBJ1-2, with 8 bases aligning to TRBD1. This CDR3 contains 17 residues. Germline lookup yields CDR1 MDHEN and CDR2 SYDVKM. The V and J ends lost 0 bases and 6 bases, in that order; junction bases with no gene match: 12.

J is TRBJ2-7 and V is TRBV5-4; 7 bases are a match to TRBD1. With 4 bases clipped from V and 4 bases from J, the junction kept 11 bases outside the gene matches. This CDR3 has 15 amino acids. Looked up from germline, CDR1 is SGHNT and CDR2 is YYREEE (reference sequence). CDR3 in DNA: TGTGCCAGCAGCCCTACAAAGACAGGGTGGTACGAGCAGTACTTC. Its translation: CASSPTKTGWYEQYF.

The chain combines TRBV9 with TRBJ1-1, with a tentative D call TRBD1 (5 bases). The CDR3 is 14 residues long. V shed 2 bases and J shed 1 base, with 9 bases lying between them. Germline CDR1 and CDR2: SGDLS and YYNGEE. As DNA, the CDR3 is TGTGCCAGCAGCGTGGCAGGGAAGAACACTGAAGCTTTCTTT. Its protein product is CASSVAGKNTEAFF.

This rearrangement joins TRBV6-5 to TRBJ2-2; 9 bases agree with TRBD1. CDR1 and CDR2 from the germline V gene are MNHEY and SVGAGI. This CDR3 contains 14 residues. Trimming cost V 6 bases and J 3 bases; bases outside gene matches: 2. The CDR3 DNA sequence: TGTGCCAGCAGAAGGACAGGGGACACCGGGGAGCTGTTTTTT. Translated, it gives CASRRTGDTGELFF.

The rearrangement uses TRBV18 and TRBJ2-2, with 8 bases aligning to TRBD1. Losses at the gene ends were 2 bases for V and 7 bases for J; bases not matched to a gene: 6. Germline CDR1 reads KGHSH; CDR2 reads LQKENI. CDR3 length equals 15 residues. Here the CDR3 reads CASSPMTGDGGELFF. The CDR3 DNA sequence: TGTGCCAGCTCACCAATGACAGGGGACGGCGGGGAGCTGTTTTTT.

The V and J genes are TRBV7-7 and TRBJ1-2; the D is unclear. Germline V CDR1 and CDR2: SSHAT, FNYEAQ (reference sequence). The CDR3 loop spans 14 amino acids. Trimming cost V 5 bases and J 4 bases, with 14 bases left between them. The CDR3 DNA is TGTGCCAGCAGCCCCGGGAGGGCTGGCTATGGCTACACCTTC. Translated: CASSPGRAGYGYTF.